The clone carrying this T cell receptor (beta chain) has just a few counts. The CDR3 is made up of 13 amino acids. Germline loops: CDR1 SGHNT, CDR2 YYREEE (reference sequence). Trimming removed 3 bases at V and 5 bases at J, with 8 bases between. These data come from a study of cytomegalovirus exposure and HLA in healthy donors. Using immunoSEQ multiplex PCR, the repertoire was profiled, and TCRdb retains in-frame clones only, with some absent. The top ten clones hold 0.65% to 0.85% of a sample with about 330,000 clones, 86% of them seen once. This sequence was found in a woman younger than 30 in good health and CMV-seronegative. Specimen: PBMCs. This chain uses TRBV5-4 with TRBJ2-2; tentative D call: TRBD2 (5 bases). The CDR3 DNA sequence: TGTGCCAGCAGCTCGCCGGGGACCGGGGAGCTGTTTTTT. As protein: CASSSPGTGELFF. Drawing the rest from reference TRBV5-4 and TRBJ2-2, the complete variable domain is ETGVTQSPTHLIKTRGQQVTLRCSSQSGHNTVSWYQQALGQGPQFIFQYYREEENGRGNFPPRFSGLQFPNYSSELNVNALELDDSALYLCASSSPGTGELFFGEGSRLTVL.